This T cell receptor (beta chain) was sequenced in a study of glioma-infiltrating T cells. Broader study findings: Non-neoplastic patients had below-expected tissue-blood divergence, while all gliomas exceeded expectation. Very few CDR3 sequences were shared between tissue and blood.

As regards this clonotype: Its cognate antigen is unknown.

The CDR3 is 16 amino acids. Trimming took 3 bases from V and 2 from J, leaving 19 bases between them. The germline gives CDR1 DFQATT, CDR2 SNEGSKA (reference sequence). Amplification of TCR alpha and beta CDR3 regions from RNA used iRepertoire nested multiplex PCR. Input was 100-400 ng of tissue mRNA or PBMC total RNA. MiXCR was run by TCRdb on the multiplex PCR reads, yielding one entry per CDR3 protein. This repertoire shows under 200,000 distinct CDR3 sequences, about 46% found once; its top ten account for roughly 5.2%. The chain links TRBV20-1 to TRBJ1-1; TRBD1 is a possible D gene (6 bases). This clonotype originated in a human donor with low-grade glioma or glioblastoma, undergoing nonglioma brain surgery, or in good health (not recorded which). The sequenced sample consisted of glioma tissue, nonneoplastic brain tissue, or PBMCs (not recorded which). The CDR3 loop reads CSARVTGPINNTEAFF. The CDR3 coding sequence is TGCAGTGCTAGGGTAACAGGGCCGATAAATAACACTGAAGCTTTCTTT.